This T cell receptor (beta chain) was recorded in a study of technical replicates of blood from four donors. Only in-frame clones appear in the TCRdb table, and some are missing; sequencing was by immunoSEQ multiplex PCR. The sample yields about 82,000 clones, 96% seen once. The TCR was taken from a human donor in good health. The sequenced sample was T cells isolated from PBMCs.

CDR3 loop: CASGLLRGGQVVSGNTIYF. DNA for the CDR3: TGTGCTAGTGGTTTGTTGAGAGGGGGACAGGTAGTCTCTGGAAACACCATATATTTT. The chain joins TRBV12-5 to TRBJ1-3, with 8 positions matching TRBD1. The V gene end was trimmed by 2 bases and the J gene end by 0 bases; junction bases not matched to a gene: 12. Germline CDR1 LGHNT, CDR2 FRNRAP. The CDR3 totals 19 residues.